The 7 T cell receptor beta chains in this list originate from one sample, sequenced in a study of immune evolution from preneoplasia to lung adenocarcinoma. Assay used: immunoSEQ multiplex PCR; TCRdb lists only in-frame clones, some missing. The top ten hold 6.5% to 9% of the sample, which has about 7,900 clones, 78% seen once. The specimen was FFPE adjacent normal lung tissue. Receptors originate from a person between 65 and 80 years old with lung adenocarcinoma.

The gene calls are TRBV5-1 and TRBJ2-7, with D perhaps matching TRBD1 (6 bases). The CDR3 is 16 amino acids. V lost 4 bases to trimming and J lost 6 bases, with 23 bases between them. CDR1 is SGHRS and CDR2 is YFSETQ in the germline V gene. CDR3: CASSTYPGQDYSEQYF. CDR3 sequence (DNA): TGCGCCAGCAGCACATATCCGGGACAAGATTACAGCGAGCAGTACTTC.

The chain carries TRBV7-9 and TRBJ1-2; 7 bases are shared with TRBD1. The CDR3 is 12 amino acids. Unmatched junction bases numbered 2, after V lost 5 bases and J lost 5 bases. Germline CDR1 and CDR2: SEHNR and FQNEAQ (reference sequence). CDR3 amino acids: CASSVTGYGYTF. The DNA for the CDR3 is TGTGCCAGCAGCGTGACAGGGTATGGCTACACCTTC.

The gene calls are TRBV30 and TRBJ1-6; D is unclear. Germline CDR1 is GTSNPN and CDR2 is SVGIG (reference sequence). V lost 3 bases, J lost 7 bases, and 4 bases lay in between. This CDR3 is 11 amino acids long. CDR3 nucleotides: TGTGCCTGGAGGGAAAATTCACCCCTCCACTTT. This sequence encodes CAWRENSPLHF.

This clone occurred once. The CDR3 spells CASSLMGEGTEAFF. DNA of the CDR3: TGTGCCAGCAGCTTAATGGGGGAGGGCACTGAAGCTTTCTTT. The V gene is TRBV7-9, the J gene TRBJ1-1; the D gene is possibly TRBD1 (5 bases). V gave up 2 bases and J gave up 4 bases, with 11 bases separating them. The CDR3 covers 14 residues. CDR1 and CDR2 (germline): SEHNR, FQNEAQ (reference sequence).

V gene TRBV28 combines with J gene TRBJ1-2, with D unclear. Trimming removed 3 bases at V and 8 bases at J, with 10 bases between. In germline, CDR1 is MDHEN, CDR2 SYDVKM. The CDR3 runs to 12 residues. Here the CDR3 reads CASSLNSWGYTF. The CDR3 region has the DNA TGTGCCAGCAGTTTGAACTCGTGGGGCTACACCTTC.

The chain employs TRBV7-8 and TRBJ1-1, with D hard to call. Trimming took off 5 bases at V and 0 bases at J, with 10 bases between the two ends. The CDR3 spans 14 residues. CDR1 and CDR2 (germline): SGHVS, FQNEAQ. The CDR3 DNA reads TGTGCCAGCAGCGGGCGGGAAGTGAACACTGAAGCTTTCTTT. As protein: CASSGREVNTEAFF.

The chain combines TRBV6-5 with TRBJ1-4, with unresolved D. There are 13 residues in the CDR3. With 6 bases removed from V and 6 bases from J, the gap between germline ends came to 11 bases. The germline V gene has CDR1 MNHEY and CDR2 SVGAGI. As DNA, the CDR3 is TGTGCCAGCAGCTCCAAATCGGATGAAAAACTGTTTTTT. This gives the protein CASSSKSDEKLFF.